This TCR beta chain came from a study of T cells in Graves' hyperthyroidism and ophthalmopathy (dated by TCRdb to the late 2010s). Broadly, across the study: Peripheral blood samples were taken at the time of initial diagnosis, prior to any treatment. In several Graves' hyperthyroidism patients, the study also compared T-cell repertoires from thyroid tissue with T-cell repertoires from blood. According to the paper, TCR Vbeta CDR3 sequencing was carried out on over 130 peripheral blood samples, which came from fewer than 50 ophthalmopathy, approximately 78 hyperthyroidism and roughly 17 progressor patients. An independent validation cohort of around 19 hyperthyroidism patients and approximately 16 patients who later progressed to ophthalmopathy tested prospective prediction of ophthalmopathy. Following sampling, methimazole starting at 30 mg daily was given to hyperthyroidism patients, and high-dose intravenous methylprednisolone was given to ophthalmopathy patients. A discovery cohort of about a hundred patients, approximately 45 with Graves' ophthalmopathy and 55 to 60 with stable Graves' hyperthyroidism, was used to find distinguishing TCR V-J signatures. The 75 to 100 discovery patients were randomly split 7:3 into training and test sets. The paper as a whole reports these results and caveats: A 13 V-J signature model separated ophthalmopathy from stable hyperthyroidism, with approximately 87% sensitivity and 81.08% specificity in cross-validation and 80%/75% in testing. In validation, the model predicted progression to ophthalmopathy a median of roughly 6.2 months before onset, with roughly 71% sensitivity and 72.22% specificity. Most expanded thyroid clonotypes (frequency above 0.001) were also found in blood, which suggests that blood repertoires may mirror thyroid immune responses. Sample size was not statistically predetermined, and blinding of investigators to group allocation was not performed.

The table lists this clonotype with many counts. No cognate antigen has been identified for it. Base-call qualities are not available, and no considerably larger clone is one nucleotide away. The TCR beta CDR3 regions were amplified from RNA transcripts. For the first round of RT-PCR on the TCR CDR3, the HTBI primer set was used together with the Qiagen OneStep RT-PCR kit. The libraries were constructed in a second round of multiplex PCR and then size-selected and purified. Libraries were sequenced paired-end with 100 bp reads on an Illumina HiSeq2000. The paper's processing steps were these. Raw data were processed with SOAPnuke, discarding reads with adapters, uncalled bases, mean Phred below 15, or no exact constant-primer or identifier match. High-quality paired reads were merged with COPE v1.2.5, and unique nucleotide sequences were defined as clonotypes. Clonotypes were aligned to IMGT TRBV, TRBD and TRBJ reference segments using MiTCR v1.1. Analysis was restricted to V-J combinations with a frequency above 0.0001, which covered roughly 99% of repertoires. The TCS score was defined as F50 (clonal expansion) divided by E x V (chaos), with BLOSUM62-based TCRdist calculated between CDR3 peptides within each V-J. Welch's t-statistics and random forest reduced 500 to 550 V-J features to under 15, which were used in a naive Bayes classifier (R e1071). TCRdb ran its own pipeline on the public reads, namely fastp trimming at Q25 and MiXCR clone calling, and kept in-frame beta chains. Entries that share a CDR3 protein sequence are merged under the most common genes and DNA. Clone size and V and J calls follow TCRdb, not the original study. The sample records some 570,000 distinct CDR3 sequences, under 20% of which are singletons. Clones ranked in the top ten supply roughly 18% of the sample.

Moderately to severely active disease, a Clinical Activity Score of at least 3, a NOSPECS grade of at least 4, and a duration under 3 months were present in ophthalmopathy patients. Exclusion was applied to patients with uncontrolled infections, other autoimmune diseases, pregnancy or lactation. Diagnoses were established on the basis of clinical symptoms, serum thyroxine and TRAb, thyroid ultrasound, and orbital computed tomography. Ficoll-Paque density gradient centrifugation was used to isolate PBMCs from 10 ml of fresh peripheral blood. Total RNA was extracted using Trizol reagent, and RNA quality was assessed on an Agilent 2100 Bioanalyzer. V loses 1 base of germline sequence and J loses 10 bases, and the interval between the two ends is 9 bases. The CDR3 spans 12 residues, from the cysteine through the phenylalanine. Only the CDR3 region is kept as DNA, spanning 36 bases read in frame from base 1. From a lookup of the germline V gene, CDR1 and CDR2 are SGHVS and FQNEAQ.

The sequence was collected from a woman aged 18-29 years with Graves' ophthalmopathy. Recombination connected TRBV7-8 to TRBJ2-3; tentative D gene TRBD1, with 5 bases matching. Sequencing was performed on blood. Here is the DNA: TGTGCCAGCAGCTTAGGACAGCAGGCGCAGTATTTT. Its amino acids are CASSLGQQAQYF.